The sequence of this TCR beta chain was determined in a study of T cell responses to AZD1222 COVID-19 vaccine. Details on this clone: The antigen is undetermined.

The CDR3 spans 14 residues. Trimming left V 1 base short and J 10 bases short, with 11 bases between. Looked up from germline, CDR1 is LGHDT and CDR2 is YNNKEL (reference sequence). Libraries were prepared by immunoSEQ multiplex PCR; TCRdb keeps only in-frame clonotypes and omits some of them. The profile shows about 81,000 clones, approximately 89% of them singletons. General study findings and limits: Following two doses of AZD1222, Spike-specific TCR breadth and depth rose. A mostly white British donor set with more females was recruited, and clonal diversity was possibly underestimated. The reported proportion of spike-specific TCRs targeting unmutated variant regions was nearly half.

The specimen comprised peripheral blood, sampled 28 days after the second AZD1222 dose. The source of this sequence is an adult who received the AZD1222 COVID-19 vaccine. The V and J genes are TRBV3-1 (or the pseudogene TRBV3-2) and TRBJ1-6, with no clear D. The CDR3 DNA reads TGTGCCAGCAGCCAAGCGAAGGGCGGGTCACCCCTCCACTTT. Its protein product is CASSQAKGGSPLHF.